Listed below are T cell receptor beta chains from one sample, sequenced in a study of cytomegalovirus exposure and HLA in healthy donors. Produced via immunoSEQ multiplex PCR; TCRdb's table is partial and in-frame only. Of some 150,000 clones detected, more than 70% appear once; the ten largest clones hold over 1.1%. The material sequenced was PBMCs. All receptors derive from a man between 60 and 75 years old in good health and CMV-seronegative. CDR3s include the opening cysteine and the closing phenylalanine or tryptophan. The D gene is left open where the match is weak. Rows give clone size only sometimes, using once, few, many, or a class for an expanded clone.

cdr3_length	j_call	clone_size	v_call	d_call	cdr3_aa	cdr3_nt
13	TRBJ1-4	once	TRBV30	NA	CAWSAGSDEKLFF	TGTGCCTGGAGTGCCGGGTCGGATGAAAAACTGTTTTTT
14	TRBJ1-2	NA	TRBV5-1	TRBD1	CASSPDRGNYGYTF	TGCGCCAGCAGCCCGGACAGGGGGAACTATGGCTACACCTTC
13	TRBJ1-6	few	TRBV30	NA	CAWIQGPGSPLHF	TGTGCCTGGATTCAGGGGCCGGGTTCACCCCTCCACTTT
13	TRBJ1-1	NA	TRBV7-9	NA	CASSLVGGGEAFF	TGTGCCAGCAGCTTAGTAGGGGGGGGTGAAGCTTTCTTT
15	TRBJ2-5	NA	TRBV6-1	NA	CASSETLEGAAAQYF	TGTGCCAGCAGTGAAACGCTTGAAGGGGCCGCGGCCCAGTACTTC
15	TRBJ2-7	NA	TRBV18	NA	CASSPRGQSSYEQYF	TGTGCCAGCTCACCGCGAGGTCAAAGCTCCTACGAGCAGTACTTC
15	TRBJ1-6	NA	TRBV27	TRBD1	CASSLGQGWNSPLHF	TGTGCCAGCAGTTTGGGACAGGGTTGGAATTCACCCCTCCACTTT
14	TRBJ2-2	NA	TRBV11-2	NA	CASSLEYRVGELFF	TGTGCCAGCAGCTTAGAGTACAGGGTGGGGGAGCTGTTTTTT
14	TRBJ1-2	NA	TRBV14	TRBD1	CASSQLGQGYGYTF	TGTGCCAGCAGCCAACTCGGACAGGGCTATGGCTACACCTTC
14	TRBJ1-2	NA	TRBV6-6	TRBD1	CASSYPRDRVGYTF	TGTGCCAGCAGTTACCCCCGGGACAGGGTGGGTTACACCTTC
14	TRBJ2-5	NA	TRBV7-2	NA	CASSLVGGQETQYF	TGTGCCAGCAGCTTAGTCGGGGGTCAAGAGACCCAGTACTTC
15	TRBJ2-1	few	TRBV10-1	NA	CASSESRGAGDEQFF	TGCGCCAGCAGTGAGTCCCGCGGAGCTGGAGATGAGCAGTTCTTC
15	TRBJ1-6	NA	TRBV7-9	NA	CASSPPGGTNSPLHF	TGTGCCAGCAGCCCTCCGGGAGGCACTAATTCACCCCTCCACTTT
13	TRBJ1-4	NA	TRBV13	NA	CASSLGFNQKLFF	TGTGCCAGCAGCTTAGGTTTCAATCAAAAACTGTTTTTT
17	TRBJ1-2	NA	TRBV15	TRBD1	CATSVGGTGDANYGYTF	TGTGCCACCAGCGTGGGGGGGACAGGGGATGCTAACTATGGCTACACCTTC
16	TRBJ2-1	NA	TRBV5-1	TRBD2	CASSTGLAAGYNEQFF	TGCGCCAGCAGCACGGGACTAGCGGCAGGCTACAATGAGCAGTTCTTC
15	TRBJ2-3	NA	TRBV4-3	NA	CASSQDRQTADTQYF	TGCGCCAGCAGCCAAGATCGCCAAACGGCAGATACGCAGTATTTT
12	TRBJ2-3	NA	TRBV7-8	TRBD2	CASSSREFTQYF	TGTGCCAGCAGCTCGCGGGAGTTTACGCAGTATTTT
14	TRBJ1-1	NA	TRBV6-5	NA	CASKKGGTNTEAFF	TGTGCCAGCAAAAAAGGGGGTACGAACACTGAAGCTTTCTTT
14	TRBJ1-3	NA	TRBV23-1	NA	CASTSDFSGNTIYF	TGCGCCAGCACTTCGGACTTCTCTGGAAACACCATATATTTT
19	TRBJ2-1	few	TRBV10-3	TRBD2	CAIRGTSGALQSSYNEQFF	TGTGCCATCAGAGGGACTAGCGGGGCACTACAAAGCTCCTACAATGAGCAGTTCTTC
16	TRBJ1-3	NA	TRBV9	NA	CASSLRGDLTGNTIYF	TGTGCCAGCAGCCTCAGGGGCGATCTGACTGGAAACACCATATATTTT
13	TRBJ2-6	once	TRBV7-9	NA	CASSSGGANVLTF	TGTGCCAGCAGCTCAGGTGGGGCCAACGTCCTGACTTTC
16	TRBJ1-2	NA	TRBV7-9	TRBD1	CSSSSSGGQGLYGYTF	TGTTCCAGCAGCTCGTCAGGGGGGCAGGGGCTATATGGCTACACCTTC
15	TRBJ1-5	NA	TRBV5-1	TRBD1	CASSRTGEGNQPQHF	TGCGCCAGCAGCCGAACAGGGGAAGGCAATCAGCCCCAGCATTTT
14	TRBJ2-2	NA	TRBV29-1	TRBD1	CSAGTGGYTGELFF	TGCAGCGCAGGGACAGGGGGATACACCGGGGAGCTGTTTTTT
15	TRBJ2-2	NA	TRBV5-3	NA	CARSLGACYTGELFF	TGTGCCAGAAGCTTGGGGGCGTGTTACACCGGGGAGCTGTTTTTT
19	TRBJ2-6	NA	TRBV5-4	TRBD1	CASSVGLGTVLSGANVLTF	TGTGCCAGCAGCGTAGGGTTGGGGACAGTCCTCTCTGGGGCCAACGTCCTGACTTTC